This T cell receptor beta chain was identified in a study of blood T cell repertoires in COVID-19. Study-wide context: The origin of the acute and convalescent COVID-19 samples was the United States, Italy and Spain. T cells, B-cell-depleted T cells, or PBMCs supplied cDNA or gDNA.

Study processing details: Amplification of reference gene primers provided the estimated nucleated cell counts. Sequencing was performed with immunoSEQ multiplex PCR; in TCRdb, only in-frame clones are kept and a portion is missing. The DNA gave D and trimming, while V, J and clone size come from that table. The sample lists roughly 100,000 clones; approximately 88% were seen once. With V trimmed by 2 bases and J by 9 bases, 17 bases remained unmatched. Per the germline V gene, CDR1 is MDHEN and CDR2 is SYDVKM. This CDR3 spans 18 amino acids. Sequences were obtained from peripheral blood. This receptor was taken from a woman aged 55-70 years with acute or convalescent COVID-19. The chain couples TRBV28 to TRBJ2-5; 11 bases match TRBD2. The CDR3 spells CASSLGAVGLADPAAQYF. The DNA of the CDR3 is TGTGCCAGCAGTTTAGGCGCGGTGGGACTAGCGGATCCGGCGGCCCAGTACTTC.